The 24 T cell receptor beta chains reported below all come from one sample, sequenced in a study of blood T cell repertoires in COVID-19. Produced via immunoSEQ multiplex PCR; TCRdb's table is partial and in-frame only. This repertoire shows 200,000 to 250,000 clones, approximately 85% found once; its top ten account for approximately 8.4%. Material: peripheral blood. Receptors were obtained from a woman of 80 years or more with COVID-19, enrolled during active disease.

Notes on this clone: The sample contains more than one DNA sequence encoding this CDR3. The chain combines TRBV7-2 with TRBJ2-2; D is perhaps TRBD2 (5 bases). V lost 3 bases and J 3 bases, leaving 8 bases between the germline ends. The CDR3 has 14 residues. Germline CDR1 and CDR2: SGHTA and FQGNSA. This CDR3 is CASSFSGYTGELFF. DNA for the CDR3: TGTGCCAGCAGCTTTTCGGGATACACCGGGGAGCTGTTTTTT.

V gene TRBV5-1 combines with J gene TRBJ2-7; 11 positions match TRBD1. V shed 4 bases, J shed 5 bases, and the junction held 5 bases outside the gene matches. This CDR3 has 14 amino acids. CDR1 and CDR2 from the germline V gene are SGHRS and YFSETQ. Here the CDR3 reads CASSPGQGVNEQYF. The CDR3 DNA reads as TGCGCCAGCAGCCCGGGACAGGGGGTGAACGAGCAGTACTTC.

This clone came up once. V usage is TRBV18 and J usage is TRBJ1-5; D gene unclear. The V gene's germline CDR1 is KGHSH and CDR2 LQKENI. The CDR3 sequence is 15 residues long. With 2 bases removed from V and 0 bases from J, the gap between germline ends came to 8 bases. As DNA, the CDR3 is TGTGCCAGCTCACCAGCGGGAGATAGCAATCAGCCCCAGCATTTT. Protein: CASSPAGDSNQPQHF.

This clone occurred a few times. This CDR3 is CASKTRGGTYGYTF. CDR3 sequence (DNA): TGTGCCAGCAAGACCCGAGGCGGGACCTATGGCTACACCTTC. This rearrangement joins TRBV27 to TRBJ1-2, with D possibly TRBD1 on 5 matching bases. The V end was cut by 7 bases, the J end by 4 bases, with 16 bases between. CDR1 is MNHEY, CDR2 SMNVEV, per germline (reference sequence). This CDR3 region has 14 residues.

This chain links TRBV11-2 with TRBJ2-2; tentative D call: TRBD1 (6 bases). The CDR3 consists of 14 residues. V was pared by 5 bases and J by 5 bases, with 12 bases between. Germline assignment: CDR1 SGHAT and CDR2 FQNNGV. For the CDR3, the DNA is TGTGCCAGCAGCCCAGGGGCATGGACCGGGGAGCTGTTTTTT. Amino acids: CASSPGAWTGELFF.

This chain connects TRBV7-2 to TRBJ2-3; perhaps TRBD2 as D (5 bases). V was trimmed by 1 base and J by 1 base, leaving 9 bases between them. Per germline, CDR1 SGHTA and CDR2 FQGNSA. This CDR3 has 15 residues. The CDR3 region is CASSLGWTRTDTQYF. The CDR3 DNA is TGTGCCAGCAGCTTAGGATGGACTCGCACAGATACGCAGTATTTT.

The chain links TRBV28 to TRBJ1-2; 8 bases match TRBD1. Germline CDR1 MDHEN, CDR2 SYDVKM. J gave up 8 bases and V 0 bases, and 5 bases lay outside the gene matches. The CDR3 has 14 amino acids. In nucleotides, the CDR3 is TGTGCCAGCAGTTTATGGCAGGGGGCGAGGGGCTACACCTTC. Translated, it gives CASSLWQGARGYTF.

The rearrangement joins TRBV7-8 to TRBJ1-5; D is uncertain. The CDR3 runs 15 residues. Germline V gene sequence: CDR1 SGHVS, CDR2 FQNEAQ. Trimming took off 1 base at V and 1 base at J, with 8 bases between the two ends. The CDR3 DNA is TGTGCCAGCAGCTTAGAGGCGGCGAGCAATCAGCCCCAGCATTTT. Translated: CASSLEAASNQPQHF.

The V and J genes are TRBV3-1 (or the pseudogene TRBV3-2) and TRBJ2-7; 7 bases are a match to TRBD2. V was pared by 0 bases and J by 7 bases, with 12 bases of the junction left unmatched. The CDR3 is made up of 16 amino acids. Per germline, CDR1 LGHDT and CDR2 YNNKEL (reference sequence). CDR3 residues: CASSQEWSGVGGEQYF. The CDR3 DNA sequence: TGTGCCAGCAGCCAAGAATGGAGCGGGGTAGGTGGAGAGCAGTACTTC.

V is TRBV2 and J is TRBJ1-1, with D perhaps TRBD1 (5 bases). Germline V CDR1 and CDR2: SNHLY, FYNNEI. Between the trimmed V and J ends, which lost 8 bases and 2 bases, there was a span of 9 bases. The CDR3 is made up of 12 amino acids. CDR3 bases: TGTGCCAGCTCCGACAGTAACACTGAAGCTTTCTTT. Translating it yields CASSDSNTEAFF.

This clone was observed a single time. CDR3 amino acids: CASSLWEGGYGYTF. CDR3 DNA: TGTGCCAGCAGTTTATGGGAGGGAGGGTATGGCTACACCTTC. J is TRBJ1-2 and V is TRBV28; no reliable D call. V gave up 0 bases and J gave up 5 bases, with 10 bases separating them. This CDR3 is built from 14 residues. Germline CDR1 and CDR2: MDHEN and SYDVKM.

The V and J genes are TRBV10-3 and TRBJ1-1; 7 bases agree with TRBD1. Unmatched junction bases numbered 13, after V lost 9 bases and J lost 3 bases. The V gene's germline CDR1 is ENHRY and CDR2 SYGVKD. The CDR3 is 15 amino acids. The CDR3 reads CAIKPLGQSDTEAFF. For the CDR3, the DNA is TGTGCCATAAAACCCCTGGGACAGAGCGACACTGAAGCTTTCTTT.

This clone was counted between two and nine times. V usage is TRBV28 and J usage is TRBJ2-7, with D perhaps TRBD2 (6 bases). Germline V lookup: CDR1 MDHEN, CDR2 SYDVKM. CDR3 length equals 15 residues. The V end lost 4 bases, the J end lost 1 base, and 14 bases lay between the germline ends. CDR3 residues: CASSSSGGGSYEQYF. For the CDR3, the DNA is TGTGCCAGCAGTTCCTCTGGCGGAGGGTCCTACGAGCAGTACTTC.

The chain couples TRBV19 to TRBJ2-1; TRBD2 aligns across 7 bases. CDR1 and CDR2 from the germline V gene are LNHDA and SQIVND (reference sequence). The CDR3 is 16 residues long. Germline trimming cut 1 base from V and 7 bases from J; bases unmatched to any gene: 10. The CDR3 spells CASSIAPGLVRNEQFF. CDR3 DNA sequence: TGTGCCAGTAGTATAGCCCCCGGACTAGTTAGGAATGAGCAGTTCTTC.

This rearrangement joins TRBV30 to TRBJ1-1; TRBD1 might be the D (6 bases). The CDR3 loop spans 9 amino acids. The V and J ends lost 7 bases and 8 bases respectively, with 8 bases between them. The V gene's germline CDR1 is GTSNPN and CDR2 SVGIG (reference sequence). DNA for the CDR3: TGTGCCTCGGACAGAGAAGCTTTCTTT. It yields the protein CASDREAFF.

This chain connects TRBV7-9 to TRBJ2-3, with 9 bases identical to TRBD2. V was pared by 1 base and J by 2 bases, with 7 bases of the junction left unmatched. This CDR3 is built from 17 residues. Germline-derived CDR1 and CDR2 are SEHNR and FQNEAQ (reference sequence). The CDR3 spells CASSLGLAGGFTDTQYF. CDR3 nucleotides: TGTGCCAGCAGCTTAGGTCTCGCGGGGGGGTTCACAGATACGCAGTATTTT.

V usage is TRBV5-1 and J usage is TRBJ2-7; TRBD2 matches 9 bases. Germline V gives CDR1 SGHRS, CDR2 YFSETQ. Trimming cost V 2 bases and J 7 bases; bases outside gene matches: 7. The CDR3 extends over 14 amino acids. CDR3 residues: CASSFSGGRQEQYF. The CDR3 bases are TGCGCCAGCAGCTTTAGCGGGGGACGTCAAGAGCAGTACTTC.

This clone was counted once. The chain couples TRBV19 to TRBJ2-7, with 10 bases fitting TRBD2. Per the germline V gene, CDR1 is LNHDA and CDR2 is SQIVND (reference sequence). V lost 6 bases, J lost 0 bases, and 11 bases stayed unmatched. The CDR3 length is 17 residues. The CDR3 sequence is CASRSGGAGDLSYEQYF. The DNA of the CDR3 is TGTGCCAGTAGAAGCGGGGGGGCGGGAGACCTCTCCTACGAGCAGTACTTC.

The chain combines TRBV6-2 or TRBV6-3 with TRBJ1-5; 9 positions agree with TRBD1. The V and J ends lost 2 bases and 2 bases, in that order; junction bases with no gene match: 13. The germline V gene encodes CDR1 MNHEY and CDR2 SVGEGT. The CDR3 spans 19 residues. CDR3 sequence: CASSYHRGQGWGGNQPQHF. The DNA of the CDR3 is TGTGCCAGCAGTTACCATCGGGGACAGGGATGGGGGGGCAATCAGCCCCAGCATTTT.

The rearrangement joins TRBV19 to TRBJ1-2, with D possibly being TRBD1 (6 bases). Trimming left V 9 bases short and J 7 bases short, with 15 bases between. The CDR3 spans 12 residues. Germline V CDR1 and CDR2: LNHDA, SQIVND (reference sequence). This CDR3 reads CARTRQESGYTF. In nucleotides, the CDR3 is TGTGCCAGGACTCGACAGGAAAGTGGCTACACCTTC.

The rearrangement uses TRBV4-1 and TRBJ2-2; 8 positions match TRBD1. The CDR3 contains 16 residues. J lost 5 bases, V lost 3 bases, and 8 bases had no gene match. Germline V gives CDR1 MGHRA, CDR2 YSYEKL. For the CDR3, the DNA is TGCGCCAGCAGCCAGGGTGACAGGGGCATAACCGGGGAGCTGTTTTTT. This codes for CASSQGDRGITGELFF.

Only a few counts were recorded for this clone. The chain carries TRBV5-1 and TRBJ1-1; D is perhaps TRBD1 (5 bases). This CDR3 contains 15 residues. Trimming shortened V by 2 bases and J by 1 base, and 12 bases separated the two germline ends. Germline V CDR1 and CDR2: SGHRS, YFSETQ. Written as DNA, the CDR3 is TGCGCCAGCAGCTTATCGACAGCTCCGAACACTGAAGCTTTCTTT. Its translation: CASSLSTAPNTEAFF.

This chain uses TRBV9 with TRBJ1-3; maybe TRBD1 (6 bases). CDR3 length: 15 residues. Per germline, CDR1 SGDLS and CDR2 YYNGEE. V dropped 3 bases and J dropped 0 bases, with 10 bases sitting between them. The DNA for the CDR3 is TGTGCCAGCAGCGCAGGGGCCCTCTCTGGAAACACCATATATTTT. Translation gives CASSAGALSGNTIYF.

This clone has a single count. The chain employs TRBV7-6 and TRBJ1-4; 7 bases align to TRBD1. The ends lost 5 bases at V and 8 bases at J; junction bases unmatched: 11. The CDR3 is 15 amino acids. Per the germline V gene, CDR1 is SGHVS and CDR2 is FNYEAQ. DNA of the CDR3: TGTGCCAGCAGCCTAACAGGGGCTGTGGGGGAAAAACTGTTTTTT. Its translation: CASSLTGAVGEKLFF.